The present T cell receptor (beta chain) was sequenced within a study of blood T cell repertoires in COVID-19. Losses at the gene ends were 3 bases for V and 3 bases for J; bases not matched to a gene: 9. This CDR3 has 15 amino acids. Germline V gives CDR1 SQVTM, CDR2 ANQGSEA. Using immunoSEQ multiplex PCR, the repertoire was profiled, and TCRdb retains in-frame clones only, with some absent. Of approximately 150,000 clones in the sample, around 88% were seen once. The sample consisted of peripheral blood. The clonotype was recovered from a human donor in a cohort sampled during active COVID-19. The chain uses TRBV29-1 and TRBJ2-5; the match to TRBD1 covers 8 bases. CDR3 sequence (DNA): TGCAGCGTTGACCCCTCGGACAGGGCCGAAGAGACCCAGTACTTC. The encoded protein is CSVDPSDRAEETQYF.